The 26 T cell receptor beta chains presented below share a single source sample, sequenced in a study of blood T cell repertoires in COVID-19. Method: immunoSEQ multiplex PCR; TCRdb's copy keeps in-frame clones and lacks some. The sample shows around 150,000 clones, 80% of them seen only once. The specimen was PBMCs or T cells enriched from blood (not recorded which). The origin of the receptors is a man aged 40-50 years who had recovered from COVID-19.

The chain links TRBV6-2 or TRBV6-3 to TRBJ2-3, with 7 bases fitting TRBD2. CDR1 MNHEY and CDR2 SVGEGT come from the germline V gene. This CDR3 spans 16 amino acids. The trim removed 2 bases at V and 3 bases at J, leaving 8 bases unmatched. The CDR3 spells CASSYARGEGTDTQYF. CDR3 DNA sequence: TGTGCCAGCAGTTACGCCCGGGGGGAGGGGACAGATACGCAGTATTTT.

The chain combines TRBV5-1 with TRBJ2-7, with TRBD1 identical over 8 bases. Losses at the gene ends were 4 bases for V and 4 bases for J; bases not matched to a gene: 10. The CDR3 is made up of 15 amino acids. The germline V gene has CDR1 SGHRS and CDR2 YFSETQ. This chain's CDR3 is CASSPGAGGGYEQYF. The CDR3 DNA follows: TGCGCCAGCAGCCCGGGGGCAGGGGGCGGGTACGAGCAGTACTTC.

The J gene is TRBJ1-2, the V gene TRBV19; 8 bases line up with TRBD1. CDR1 and CDR2 from the germline V gene are LNHDA and SQIVND (reference sequence). The CDR3 contains 13 residues. The V gene end was trimmed by 5 bases and the J gene end by 5 bases; junction bases not matched to a gene: 4. This CDR3 reads CASSPRQGYGYTF. Here the CDR3 DNA reads TGTGCCAGTAGTCCCCGACAGGGGTATGGCTACACCTTC.

The rearrangement joins TRBV5-1 to TRBJ1-1; weak D call: TRBD1 (5 bases). This CDR3 comprises 14 residues. Trimming left V 5 bases short and J 1 base short, with 12 bases between. The germline V gene encodes CDR1 SGHRS and CDR2 YFSETQ. The CDR3 reads CASRRWGGNTEAFF. The CDR3 DNA sequence: TGCGCCAGCAGACGATGGGGCGGGAACACTGAAGCTTTCTTT.

The chain carries TRBV29-1 and TRBJ2-5; TRBD1 aligns across 8 bases. CDR1 and CDR2 (germline): SQVTM, ANQGSEA. After removal of 4 bases from V and 5 bases from J, the junction contained 6 bases not matched to a gene. There are 13 residues in the CDR3. The CDR3 region has the DNA TGCAGCGTTGTTCAGGGGGCCGGGGAGACCCAGTACTTC. This codes for CSVVQGAGETQYF.

The J gene is TRBJ2-1, the V gene TRBV7-3; 9 bases are a match to TRBD2. The CDR3 consists of 15 residues. Germline trimming cut 5 bases from V and 2 bases from J; bases unmatched to any gene: 4. Per the germline V gene, CDR1 is SGHTA and CDR2 is FQGTGA. The CDR3, as DNA: TGTGCCAGCAGCGTCTTAGCGGGGGCCTACAATGAGCAGTTCTTC. As protein: CASSVLAGAYNEQFF. The full variable domain, with the rest looked up from reference TRBV7-3 and TRBJ2-1, is GAGVSQTPSNKVTEKGKYVELRCDPISGHTALYWYRQSLGQGPEFLIYFQGTGAADDSGLPNDRFFAVRPEGSVSTLKIQRTERGDSAVYLCASSVLAGAYNEQFFGPGTRLTVL.

The chain has TRBV23-1 and TRBJ2-5, with TRBD2 identical over 11 bases. TRBV23-1 falls under the ORF class, with uncertain function. CDR3 length: 15 amino acids. Trimming removed 6 bases from V and 2 bases from J; junction bases left unmatched: 5. The CDR3 reads CASRLTSGRQETQYF. CDR3 bases: TGCGCCAGCAGGCTCACTAGCGGGAGACAAGAGACCCAGTACTTC.

The chain couples TRBV3-1 (or the pseudogene TRBV3-2) to TRBJ1-1, with 7 bases lining up with TRBD1. Germline trimming cut 1 base from V and 8 bases from J; bases unmatched to any gene: 7. The germline CDR1 and CDR2 sequences are LGHDT and YNNKEL (reference sequence). The length of the CDR3 is 14 residues. As DNA, the CDR3 is TGTGCCAGCAGCCAAGGGACAGGACCTACCGAAGCTTTCTTT. It yields the protein CASSQGTGPTEAFF.

The chain links TRBV5-1 to TRBJ1-1; D is perhaps TRBD1 (6 bases). This CDR3 is built from 16 residues. The V gene's germline CDR1 is SGHRS and CDR2 YFSETQ. V was clipped by 4 bases and J by 4 bases, with 20 bases between them. The CDR3 protein is CASSRNSQGGSTEAFF. The DNA for the CDR3 is TGCGCCAGCAGCCGAAACTCACAGGGCGGAAGCACTGAAGCTTTCTTT.

The rearrangement joins TRBV11-2 to TRBJ2-2; D unresolved. Germline V CDR1 and CDR2: SGHAT, FQNNGV. V lost 1 base and J lost 2, with 5 bases in between. The CDR3 consists of 14 residues. The CDR3: CASSLVSNTGELFF. CDR3 nucleotides: TGTGCCAGCAGCTTAGTGTCAAACACCGGGGAGCTGTTTTTT.

The table lists this clone with a count of one. The J gene is TRBJ2-5, the V gene TRBV7-3; 7 bases are shared with TRBD1. CDR1 is SGHTA, CDR2 FQGTGA, per germline. CDR3 size: 15 residues. J gave up 4 bases and V 4 bases, and 9 bases lay outside the gene matches. CDR3: CASSSTSNRGETQYF. CDR3 in DNA: TGTGCCAGCAGCTCGACATCGAACAGGGGAGAGACCCAGTACTTC.

This clone occurred a few times. The chain carries TRBV5-1 and TRBJ1-3; 8 bases line up with TRBD1. This CDR3 contains 15 residues. CDR1 SGHRS and CDR2 YFSETQ come from the germline V gene. V lost 4 bases and J lost 5; bases outside the gene matches: 8. The CDR3 sequence is CASSLDQGARNTIYF. The DNA for the CDR3 is TGCGCCAGCAGCCTCGACCAGGGGGCCAGAAACACCATATATTTT.

The gene calls are TRBV28 and TRBJ1-1; TRBD1 might be the D (6 bases). Germline V gives CDR1 MDHEN, CDR2 SYDVKM. The length of the CDR3 is 14 residues. Trimming pared 5 bases from V and 1 base from J, leaving 11 bases between. CDR3: CASSGGQRNTEAFF. DNA for the CDR3: TGTGCCAGCAGTGGAGGACAGAGGAACACTGAAGCTTTCTTT.

The genes are TRBV6-5 and TRBJ2-5; 7 bases align to TRBD2. Per germline, CDR1 MNHEY and CDR2 SVGAGI. After removal of 2 bases from V and 4 bases from J, the junction contained 7 bases not matched to a gene. There are 15 residues in the CDR3. For the CDR3, the DNA is TGTGCCAGCAGTTACCGGCCGGGGGGAAGAGAGACCCAGTACTTC. Protein: CASSYRPGGRETQYF.

This chain connects TRBV2 to TRBJ2-3, with D possibly TRBD1 on 5 matching bases. CDR3 size: 16 residues. The V end was cut by 2 bases, the J end by 0 bases, with 12 bases between. CDR1 and CDR2 (germline): SNHLY, FYNNEI. CDR3 nucleotides: TGTGCCAGCAGTGAATTTGGGGCCCTGAGCACAGATACGCAGTATTTT. This encodes CASSEFGALSTDTQYF.

The chain couples TRBV10-2 to TRBJ2-2, with 12 bases identical to TRBD2. Trimming cost V 5 bases and J 0 bases; bases outside gene matches: 4. Germline V CDR1 and CDR2: WSHSY, SAAADI. The CDR3 has 17 residues. The CDR3 DNA sequence: TGCGCCAGCAGTATCAGGACTAGCGGGGCGAACACCGGGGAGCTGTTTTTT. Translating gives CASSIRTSGANTGELFF.

This chain connects TRBV5-1 to TRBJ1-6; D remains unclear. Germline values: CDR1 SGHRS, CDR2 YFSETQ. V lost 0 bases and J 10 bases, leaving 11 bases between the germline ends. There are 14 residues in the CDR3. The CDR3 protein is CASSLEDGRSPLHF. The CDR3 bases are TGCGCCAGCAGCTTGGAGGACGGGAGATCACCCCTCCACTTT.

This clone was seen a single time. This chain uses TRBV30 with TRBJ2-6, with D tentatively TRBD1 (6 bases). CDR1 is GTSNPN, CDR2 SVGIG, per germline (reference sequence). The CDR3 is 19 residues long. Trimming took off 3 bases at V and 2 bases at J, with 23 bases between the two ends. This chain's CDR3 is CAWRVARYRAAPGANVLTF. Written as DNA, the CDR3 is TGTGCCTGGAGGGTGGCCCGGTACAGGGCCGCCCCTGGGGCCAACGTCCTGACTTTC.

The chain carries TRBV19 and TRBJ2-5; D perhaps matches TRBD2 (6 bases). V was cut by 1 base and J by 4 bases, with 10 bases left in between. Germline V CDR1 and CDR2: LNHDA, SQIVND (reference sequence). This CDR3 comprises 14 residues. The CDR3 region is CASSIGSGRETQYF. CDR3 bases: TGTGCCAGTAGTATAGGTTCCGGGAGAGAGACCCAGTACTTC.

The chain joins TRBV27 to TRBJ2-2; TRBD2 aligns across 8 bases. This CDR3 region has 15 residues. With V trimmed by 7 bases and J by 4 bases, 8 bases remained unmatched. Germline V gene lookup returns CDR1 MNHEY and CDR2 SMNVEV (reference sequence). CDR3: CASKSGGSFTGELFF. As DNA, the CDR3 is TGTGCCAGCAAAAGCGGGGGATCCTTCACCGGGGAGCTGTTTTTT.

The count of this clone is one. The rearrangement uses TRBV5-4 and TRBJ1-1; maybe TRBD1 (6 bases). This CDR3 comprises 14 residues. The V gene lost 4 bases and the J gene lost 1 base, with 11 bases spanning the gap. CDR1 is SGHNT, CDR2 YYREEE, per germline (reference sequence). This CDR3 reads CASSPRGGNTEAFF. The CDR3 DNA reads TGTGCCAGCAGCCCGAGGGGGGGGAACACTGAAGCTTTCTTT.

This clone appeared a single time. This chain uses TRBV5-6 with TRBJ2-3, with a possible D match to TRBD1 (6 bases). CDR1 SGHDT and CDR2 YYEEEE come from the germline V gene. Trimming removed 4 bases from V and 1 base from J, with 13 bases in between. This CDR3 contains 15 residues. This chain's CDR3 is CASSPTGRGTDTQYF. The CDR3 nucleotides read TGTGCCAGCAGCCCAACAGGGCGTGGCACAGATACGCAGTATTTT.

The rearrangement links TRBV6-5 to TRBJ1-2; tentatively, D is TRBD1 (5 bases). V lost 6 bases, J lost 3 bases, and 11 bases lay in between. The CDR3 extends over 13 amino acids. The V gene's germline CDR1 is MNHEY and CDR2 SVGAGI. The CDR3 loop reads CASSQDRYYGYTF. CDR3 nucleotide sequence: TGTGCCAGCAGCCAAGACAGATACTATGGCTACACCTTC.

This clone was seen repeatedly, ten times or more. The rearrangement joins TRBV6-5 to TRBJ1-3; D gene uncertain. CDR1 and CDR2 from the germline V gene are MNHEY and SVGAGI. The CDR3 totals 15 residues. V shed 2 bases and J shed 0 bases, with 8 bases lying between them. DNA of the CDR3: TGTGCCAGCAGTTACGACACCCGCTCTGGAAACACCATATATTTT. As protein: CASSYDTRSGNTIYF.

The chain couples TRBV24-1 to TRBJ2-1; D may be TRBD1 (7 bases). CDR1 and CDR2 from the germline V gene are KGHDR and SFDVKD. The CDR3 is 14 amino acids. Trimming stripped 8 bases from V and 7 bases from J, with 17 bases between. CDR3 sequence (DNA): TGTGCCACCAAATCGGAGGGGGCGCGAAATGAGCAGTTCTTC. This gives the protein CATKSEGARNEQFF.

V usage is TRBV29-1 and J usage is TRBJ1-3; 8 bases agree with TRBD1. V lost 6 bases to trimming and J lost 0 bases; unmatched junction nucleotides: 10. From germline, CDR1 is SQVTM and CDR2 ANQGSEA. This CDR3 contains 16 residues. DNA for the CDR3: TGCAGCGTCCAAGGACAGGGCAAAGCCTCTGGAAACACCATATATTTT. This codes for CSVQGQGKASGNTIYF.